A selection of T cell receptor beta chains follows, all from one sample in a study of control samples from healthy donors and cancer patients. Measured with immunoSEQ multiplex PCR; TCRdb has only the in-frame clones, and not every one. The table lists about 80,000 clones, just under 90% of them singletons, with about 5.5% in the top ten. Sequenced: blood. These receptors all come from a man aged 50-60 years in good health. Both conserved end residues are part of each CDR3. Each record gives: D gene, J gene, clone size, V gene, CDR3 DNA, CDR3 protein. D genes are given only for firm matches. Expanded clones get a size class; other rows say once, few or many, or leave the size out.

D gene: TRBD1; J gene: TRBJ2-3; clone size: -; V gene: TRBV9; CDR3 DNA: TGTGCCAGCAGCACCACAGGGGCCAACACAGATACGCAGTATTTT; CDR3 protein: CASSTTGANTDTQYF
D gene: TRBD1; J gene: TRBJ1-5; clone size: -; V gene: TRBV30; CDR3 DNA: TGTGCCTGGAGTAAGGACAGGGGGAACCAGCCCCAGCATTTT; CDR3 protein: CAWSKDRGNQPQHF
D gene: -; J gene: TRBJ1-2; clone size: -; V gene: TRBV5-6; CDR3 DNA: TGTGCCAGCAGCTTAGGGGGGGCCCCTAACTATGGCTACACCTTC; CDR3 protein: CASSLGGAPNYGYTF
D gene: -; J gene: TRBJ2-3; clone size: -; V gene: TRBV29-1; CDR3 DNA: TGCAGCGTTTGGCGGACAGATACGCAGTATTTT; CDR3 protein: CSVWRTDTQYF
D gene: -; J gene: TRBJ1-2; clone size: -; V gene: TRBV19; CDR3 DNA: TGTGCCAGTAGTATCGGTCGCGAATTGGTGGGCTACACCTTC; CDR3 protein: CASSIGRELVGYTF
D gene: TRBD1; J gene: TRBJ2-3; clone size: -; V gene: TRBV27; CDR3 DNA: TGTGCCAGCAGGCCGGGACAGCGTATCACAGATACGCAGTATTTT; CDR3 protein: CASRPGQRITDTQYF
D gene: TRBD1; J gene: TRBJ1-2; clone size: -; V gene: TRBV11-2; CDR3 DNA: TGTGCCAGCAGCTTTGAACAGGGGGTGAACTATGGCTACACCTTC; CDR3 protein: CASSFEQGVNYGYTF
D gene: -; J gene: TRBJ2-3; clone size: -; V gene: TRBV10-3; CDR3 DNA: TGTGCCATCAGTGAGAAGGGAAGCACAGATACGCAGTATTTT; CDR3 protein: CAISEKGSTDTQYF
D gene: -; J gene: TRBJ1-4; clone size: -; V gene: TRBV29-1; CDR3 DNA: TGCAGCGTTGATAGCACAACTAATGAAAAACTGTTTTTT; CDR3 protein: CSVDSTTNEKLFF
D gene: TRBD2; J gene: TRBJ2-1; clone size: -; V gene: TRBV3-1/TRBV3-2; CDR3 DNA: TGTGCCAGCAGTCCTACTAGCGGGGGTTACAATGAGCAGTTCTTC; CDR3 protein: CASSPTSGGYNEQFF
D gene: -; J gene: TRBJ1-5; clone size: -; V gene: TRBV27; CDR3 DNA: TGTGCCAGCAGTTTAAGGGGAAGCAATCAGCCCCAGCATTTT; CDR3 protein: CASSLRGSNQPQHF
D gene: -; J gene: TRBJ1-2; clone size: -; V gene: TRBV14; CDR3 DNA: TGTGCCAGCAGCCAAAGGGGGAACCAAGGGACCTATGGCTACACCTTC; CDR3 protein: CASSQRGNQGTYGYTF
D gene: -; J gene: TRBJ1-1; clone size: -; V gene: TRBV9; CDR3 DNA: TGTGCCAGCAGCTTACAGGGAGGTACTGAAGCTTTCTTT; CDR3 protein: CASSLQGGTEAFF
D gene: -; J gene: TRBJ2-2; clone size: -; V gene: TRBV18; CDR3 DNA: TGTGCCAGCGCCGGACGGACAGCCACCGGGGAGCTGTTTTTT; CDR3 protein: CASAGRTATGELFF
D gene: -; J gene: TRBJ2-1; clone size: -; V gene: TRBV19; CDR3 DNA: TGTGCCAGTAGTATCGGGGTAGGCAATGAGCAGTTCTTC; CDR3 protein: CASSIGVGNEQFF
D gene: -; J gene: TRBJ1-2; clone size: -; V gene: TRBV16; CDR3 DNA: TGTGCCAGCAGCCCCATCGGAGGGGGTCACACCTTC; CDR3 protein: CASSPIGGGHTF
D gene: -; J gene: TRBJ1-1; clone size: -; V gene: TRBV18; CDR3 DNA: TGTGCCAGCTCACCAATCGGACAGCCGAACACTGAAGCTTTCTTT; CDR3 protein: CASSPIGQPNTEAFF
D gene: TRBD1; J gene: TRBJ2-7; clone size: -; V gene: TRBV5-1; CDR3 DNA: TGCGCCAGCAGCCAGACAGGGGGTCCGTACGAGCAGTACTTC; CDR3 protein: CASSQTGGPYEQYF
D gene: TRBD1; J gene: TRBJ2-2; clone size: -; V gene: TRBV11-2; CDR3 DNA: TGTGCCAGCAGCTTAGTTAGACAGGGCCTGCTGTTTTTT; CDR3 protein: CASSLVRQGLLFF
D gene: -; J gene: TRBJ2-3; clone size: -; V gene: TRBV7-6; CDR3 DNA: TGTGCCAGCAGCTCTGGCCCGTGGGGCACCACAGATACGCAGTATTTT; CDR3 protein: CASSSGPWGTTDTQYF
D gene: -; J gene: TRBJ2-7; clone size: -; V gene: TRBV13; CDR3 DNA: TGTGCCAGCAGCGGGCGGAGCTCCTACGAGCAGTACTTC; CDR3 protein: CASSGRSSYEQYF
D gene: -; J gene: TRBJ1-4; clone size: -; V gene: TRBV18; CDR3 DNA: TGTGCCAGCTCAGCAGGGTTGGATGAAAAACTGTTTTTT; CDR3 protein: CASSAGLDEKLFF
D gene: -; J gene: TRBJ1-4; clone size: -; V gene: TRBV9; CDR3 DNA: TGTGCCAGCAGCGTTACAGGGACCTCTAATGAAAAACTGTTTTTT; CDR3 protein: CASSVTGTSNEKLFF
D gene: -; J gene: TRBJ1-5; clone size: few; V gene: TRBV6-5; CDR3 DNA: TGTGCCAGCAGTTACAGGGGGGTAGGTCAGCCCCAGCATTTT; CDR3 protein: CASSYRGVGQPQHF
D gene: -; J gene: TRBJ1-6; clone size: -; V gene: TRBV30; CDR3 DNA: TGTGCCTGGGCCCTTCCGGGAACCTTTAATTCACCCCTCCACTTT; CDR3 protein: CAWALPGTFNSPLHF
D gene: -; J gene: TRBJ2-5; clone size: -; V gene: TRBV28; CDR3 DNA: TGTGCCAGCAGTACCCCCGGACAAGGAGGAGGGACCCAGTACTTC; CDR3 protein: CASSTPGQGGGTQYF
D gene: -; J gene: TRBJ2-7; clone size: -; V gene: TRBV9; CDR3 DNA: TGTGCCAGCAGCGTAGATCGGGGCGAGCAGTACTTC; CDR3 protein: CASSVDRGEQYF
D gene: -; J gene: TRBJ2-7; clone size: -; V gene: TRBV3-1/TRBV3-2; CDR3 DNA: TGTGCCAGCAGCCACTTAGCATCCTACGAGCAGTACTTC; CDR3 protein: CASSHLASYEQYF
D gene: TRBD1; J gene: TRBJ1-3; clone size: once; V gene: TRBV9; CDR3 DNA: TGTGCCAGCAGCGTAGTGGACAGGGGGATTGGAAACACCATATATTTT; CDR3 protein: CASSVVDRGIGNTIYF
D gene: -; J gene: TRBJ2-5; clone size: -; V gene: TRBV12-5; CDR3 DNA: TGTGCTAGTGGGCGTTCCGGGGGCCAAGAGACCCAGTACTTC; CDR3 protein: CASGRSGGQETQYF
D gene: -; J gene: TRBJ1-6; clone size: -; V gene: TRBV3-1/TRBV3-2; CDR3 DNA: TGTGCCAGCAGCCTTACGGGACCCTTTAATTCACCCCTCCACTTT; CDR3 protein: CASSLTGPFNSPLHF
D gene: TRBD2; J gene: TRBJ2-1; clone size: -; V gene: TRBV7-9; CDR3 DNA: TGTGCCAGCAGCTTAGTAGAGCGGGGGGGCCACTACAATGAGCAGTTCTTC; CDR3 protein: CASSLVERGGHYNEQFF
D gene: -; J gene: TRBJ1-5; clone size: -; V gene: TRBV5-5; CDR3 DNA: TGTGCCAGCAGCTTGGAAGGGGGGCTCAGTCAGCCCCAGCATTTT; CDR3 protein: CASSLEGGLSQPQHF
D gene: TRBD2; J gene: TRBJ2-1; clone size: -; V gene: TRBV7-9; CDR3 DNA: TGTGCCAGCAGCTTAGGCGGGGGTCCTCGGATGGAGCAGTTCTTC; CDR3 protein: CASSLGGGPRMEQFF
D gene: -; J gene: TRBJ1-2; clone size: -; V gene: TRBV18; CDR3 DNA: TGTGCCAGCTCACAAAGGGCCGACGCTAACTATGGCTACACCTTC; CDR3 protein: CASSQRADANYGYTF
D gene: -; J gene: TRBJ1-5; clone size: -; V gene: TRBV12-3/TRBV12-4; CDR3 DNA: TGTGCCAGCACCGCGCGACTTAATCAGCCCCAGCATTTT; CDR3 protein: CASTARLNQPQHF
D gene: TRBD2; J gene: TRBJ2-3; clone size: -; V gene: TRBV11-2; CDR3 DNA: TGTGCCAGCAGCCGCTGGACTAGCGGGGGGGGCACAGATACGCAGTATTTT; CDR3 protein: CASSRWTSGGGTDTQYF
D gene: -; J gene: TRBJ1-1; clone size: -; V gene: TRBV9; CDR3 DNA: TGTGCCAGCAGCGAAGGGGACACTGAAGCTTTCTTT; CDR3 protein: CASSEGDTEAFF
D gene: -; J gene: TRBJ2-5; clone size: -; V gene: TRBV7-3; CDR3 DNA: TGTGCCAGCAGCTTACGGCAGCTAGAGACCCAGTACTTC; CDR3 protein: CASSLRQLETQYF
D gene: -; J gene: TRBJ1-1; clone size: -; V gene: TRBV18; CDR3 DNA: TGTGCCAGCTCCCTCGATAGGGTTACTAGGGGTATGAACACTGAAGCTTTCTTT; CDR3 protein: CASSLDRVTRGMNTEAFF
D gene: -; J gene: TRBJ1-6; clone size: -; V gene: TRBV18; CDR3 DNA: TGTGCCAGCTCACCTTTCAAGGACAGCTCCTATAATTCACCCCTCCACTTT; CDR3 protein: CASSPFKDSSYNSPLHF
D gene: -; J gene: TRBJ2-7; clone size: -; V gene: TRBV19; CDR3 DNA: TGTGCCAGTAGTATTAGGACGGATTCCTACGAGCAGTACTTC; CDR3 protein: CASSIRTDSYEQYF
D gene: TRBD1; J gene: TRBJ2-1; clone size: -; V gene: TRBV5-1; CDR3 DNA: TGCGCCAGCAGCTTGGGGGTAGCAGGGGGAATATACAATGAGCAGTTCTTC; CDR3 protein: CASSLGVAGGIYNEQFF
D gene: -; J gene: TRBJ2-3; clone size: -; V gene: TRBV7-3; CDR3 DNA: TGTGCCAGCAGCTTAGGGCAGGGGATGGATACGCAGTATTTT; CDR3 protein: CASSLGQGMDTQYF
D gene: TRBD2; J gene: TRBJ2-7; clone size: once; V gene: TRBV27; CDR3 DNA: TGTGCCAGCAGAACAGGGAGCGGGAGCGAGCAGTGCTTC; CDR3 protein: CASRTGSGSEQCF
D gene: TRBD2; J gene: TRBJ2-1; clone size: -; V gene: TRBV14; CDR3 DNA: TGTGCCAGCAGCCAAGGTAGCGGGGGGGCCTACAATGAGCAGTTCTTC; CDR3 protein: CASSQGSGGAYNEQFF
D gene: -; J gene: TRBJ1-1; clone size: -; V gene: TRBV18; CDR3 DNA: TGTGCCAGCTCATTTCGGGCAGGGGATATGAACACTGAAGCTTTCTTT; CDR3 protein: CASSFRAGDMNTEAFF
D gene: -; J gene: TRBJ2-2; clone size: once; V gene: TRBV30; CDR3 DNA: TGTGCCTGGAATCGGGCGAACACCGGGGAGCTGTTTTTT; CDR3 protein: CAWNRANTGELFF
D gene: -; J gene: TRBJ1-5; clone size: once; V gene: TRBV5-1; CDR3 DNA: TGCGCCAGCAGGGCAACAGGGAACTCCAATCAGCCCCAGCATTTT; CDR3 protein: CASRATGNSNQPQHF
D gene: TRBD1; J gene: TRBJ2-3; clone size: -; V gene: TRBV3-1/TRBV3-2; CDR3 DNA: TGTGCCAGCAGCCTAACCAGGGGGCAATCAGATACGCAGTATTTT; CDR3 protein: CASSLTRGQSDTQYF
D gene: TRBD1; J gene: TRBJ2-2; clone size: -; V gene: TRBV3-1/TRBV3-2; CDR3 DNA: TGTGCCAGCAGGCTGACAGGGGACACCGGGGAGCTGTTTTTT; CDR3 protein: CASRLTGDTGELFF
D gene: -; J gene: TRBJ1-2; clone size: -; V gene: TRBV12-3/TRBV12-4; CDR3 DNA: TGTGCCAGCAGTTTAAAGGCCAGACACACCTTC; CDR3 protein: CASSLKARHTF
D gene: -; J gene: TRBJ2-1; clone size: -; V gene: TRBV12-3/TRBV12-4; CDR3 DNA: TGTGCCAGCAGTCCGACGGGCAATGAGCAGTTCTTC; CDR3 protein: CASSPTGNEQFF
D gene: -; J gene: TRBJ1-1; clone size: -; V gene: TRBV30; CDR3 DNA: TGTGCCTGGAGTCGACAGAGGAACACTGAAGCTTTCTTT; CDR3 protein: CAWSRQRNTEAFF
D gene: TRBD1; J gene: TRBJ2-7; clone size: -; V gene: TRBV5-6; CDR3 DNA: TGTGCCAGCAGCTTTGGACAGGCTACCTACGAGCAGTACTTC; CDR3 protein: CASSFGQATYEQYF
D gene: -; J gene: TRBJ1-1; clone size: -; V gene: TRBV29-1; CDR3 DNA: TGCAGCGTTTCTAATCGACAGGCCAACACTGAAGCTTTCTTT; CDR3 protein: CSVSNRQANTEAFF
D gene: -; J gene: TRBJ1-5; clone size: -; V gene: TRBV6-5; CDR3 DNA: TGTGCCAGCAGTTCAGGGGTGAGCAATCAGCCCCAGCATTTT; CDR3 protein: CASSSGVSNQPQHF
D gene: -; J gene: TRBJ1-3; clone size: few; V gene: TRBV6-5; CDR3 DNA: TGTGCCAGCAGTTACTCAGCACAGGCCAGAAACACCATATATTTT; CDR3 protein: CASSYSAQARNTIYF
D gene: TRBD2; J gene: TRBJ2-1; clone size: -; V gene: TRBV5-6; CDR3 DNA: TGTGCCAGCAGCTTTAGCGGGGGGGCCTACAATGAGCAGTTCTTC; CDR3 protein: CASSFSGGAYNEQFF
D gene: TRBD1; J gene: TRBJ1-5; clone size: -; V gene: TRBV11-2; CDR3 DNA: TGTGCCAGCGGACTGGGACAGCTCCAGCCCCAGCATTTT; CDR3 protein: CASGLGQLQPQHF